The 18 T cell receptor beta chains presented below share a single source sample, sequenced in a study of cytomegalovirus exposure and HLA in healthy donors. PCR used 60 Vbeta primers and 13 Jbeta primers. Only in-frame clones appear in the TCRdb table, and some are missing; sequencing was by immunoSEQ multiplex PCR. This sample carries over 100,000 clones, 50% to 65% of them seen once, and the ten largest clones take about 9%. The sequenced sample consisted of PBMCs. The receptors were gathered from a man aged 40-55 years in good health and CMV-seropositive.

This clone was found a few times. CDR3 DNA: TGCGCCAGCAGCTTGGCAGGGATATCCTACGAGCAGTACTTC. Amino acid sequence: CASSLAGISYEQYF. The chain recombines TRBV5-1 with TRBJ2-7; perhaps TRBD1 as D (5 bases). The V end lost 0 bases, the J end lost 1 base, and 8 bases lay between the germline ends. CDR3 size: 14 residues. CDR1 is SGHRS, CDR2 YFSETQ, per germline.

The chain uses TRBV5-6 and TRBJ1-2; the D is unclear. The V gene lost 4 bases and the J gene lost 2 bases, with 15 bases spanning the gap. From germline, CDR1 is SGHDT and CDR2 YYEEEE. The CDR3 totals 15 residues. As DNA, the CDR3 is TGTGCCAGCAGCCCCCGCATGGGCAGGAACTATGGCTACACCTTC. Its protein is CASSPRMGRNYGYTF.

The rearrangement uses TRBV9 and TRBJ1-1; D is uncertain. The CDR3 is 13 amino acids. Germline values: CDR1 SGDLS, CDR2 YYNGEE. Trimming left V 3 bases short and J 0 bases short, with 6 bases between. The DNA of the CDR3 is TGTGCCAGCAGCGAACACGTGAACACTGAAGCTTTCTTT. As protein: CASSEHVNTEAFF.

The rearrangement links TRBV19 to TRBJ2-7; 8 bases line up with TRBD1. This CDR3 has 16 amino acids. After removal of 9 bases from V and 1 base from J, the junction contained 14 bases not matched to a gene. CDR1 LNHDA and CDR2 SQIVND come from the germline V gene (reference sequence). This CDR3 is CASAGGARINSYEQYF. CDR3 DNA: TGTGCCAGCGCAGGGGGCGCCCGAATTAATTCCTACGAGCAGTACTTC. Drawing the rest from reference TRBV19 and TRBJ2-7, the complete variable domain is DGGITQSPKYLFRKEGQNVTLSCEQNLNHDAMYWYRQDPGQGLRLIYYSQIVNDFQKGDIAEGYSVSREKKESFPLTVTSAQKNPTAFYLCASAGGARINSYEQYFGPGTRLTVT.

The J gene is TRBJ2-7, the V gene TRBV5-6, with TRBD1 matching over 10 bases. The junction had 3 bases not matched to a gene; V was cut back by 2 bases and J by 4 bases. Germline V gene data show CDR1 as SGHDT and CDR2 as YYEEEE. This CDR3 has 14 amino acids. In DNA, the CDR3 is TGTGCCAGCAGCTTCCCGGGACAGGGGTACGAGCAGTACTTC. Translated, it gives CASSFPGQGYEQYF.

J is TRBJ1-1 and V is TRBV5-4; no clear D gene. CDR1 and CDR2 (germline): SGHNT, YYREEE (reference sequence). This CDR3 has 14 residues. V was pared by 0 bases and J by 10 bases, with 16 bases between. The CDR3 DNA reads TGTGCCAGCAGCTTGGGGCTCGGGGAGGGTTTAGCTTTCTTT. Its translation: CASSLGLGEGLAFF.

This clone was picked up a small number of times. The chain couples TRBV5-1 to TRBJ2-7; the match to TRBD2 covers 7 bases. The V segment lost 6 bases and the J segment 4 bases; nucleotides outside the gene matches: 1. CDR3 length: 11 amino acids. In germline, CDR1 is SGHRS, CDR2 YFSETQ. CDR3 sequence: CASKAGYEQYF. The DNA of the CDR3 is TGCGCCAGCAAAGCGGGATACGAGCAGTACTTC.

In nucleotides, the CDR3 is TGTGCCAGCAGCCAACTTGGGACAGGGGGGGTGAACACTGAAGCTTTCTTT. Protein sequence: CASSQLGTGGVNTEAFF. The J gene is TRBJ1-1, the V gene TRBV4-2; 11 bases are shared with TRBD1. Germline V gene sequence: CDR1 LGHNA, CDR2 YNFKEQ. CDR3 length: 17 residues. With V trimmed by 2 bases and J by 0 bases, 5 bases remained unmatched.

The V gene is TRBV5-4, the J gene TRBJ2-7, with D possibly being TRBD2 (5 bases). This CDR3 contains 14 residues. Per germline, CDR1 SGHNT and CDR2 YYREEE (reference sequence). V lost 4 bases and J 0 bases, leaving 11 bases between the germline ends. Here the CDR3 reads CASSPSGLSYEQYF. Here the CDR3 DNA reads TGTGCCAGCAGCCCAAGCGGTCTCTCCTACGAGCAGTACTTC. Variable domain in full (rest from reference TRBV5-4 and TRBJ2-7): ETGVTQSPTHLIKTRGQQVTLRCSSQSGHNTVSWYQQALGQGPQFIFQYYREEENGRGNFPPRFSGLQFPNYSSELNVNALELDDSALYLCASSPSGLSYEQYFGPGTRLTVT.

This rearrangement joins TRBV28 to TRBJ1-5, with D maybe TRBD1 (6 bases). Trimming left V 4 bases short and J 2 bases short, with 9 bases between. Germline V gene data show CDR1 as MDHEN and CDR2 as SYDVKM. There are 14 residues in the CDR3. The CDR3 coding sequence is TGTGCCAGCAGTTCGGGGGGCGGCAATCAGCCCCAGCATTTT. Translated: CASSSGGGNQPQHF.

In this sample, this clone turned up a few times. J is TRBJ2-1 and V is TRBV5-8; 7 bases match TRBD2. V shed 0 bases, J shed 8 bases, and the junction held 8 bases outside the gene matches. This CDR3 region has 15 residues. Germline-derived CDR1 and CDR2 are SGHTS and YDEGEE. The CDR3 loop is CASSLDGGGAYEQFF. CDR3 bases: TGTGCCAGCAGCTTGGATGGCGGGGGTGCGTATGAGCAGTTCTTC.

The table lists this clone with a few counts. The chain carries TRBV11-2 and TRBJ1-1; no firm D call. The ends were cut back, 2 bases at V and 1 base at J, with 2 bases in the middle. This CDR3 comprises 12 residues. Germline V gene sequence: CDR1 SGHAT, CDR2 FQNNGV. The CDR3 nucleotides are TGTGCCAGCAGCTTACGGAACACTGAAGCTTTCTTT. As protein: CASSLRNTEAFF.

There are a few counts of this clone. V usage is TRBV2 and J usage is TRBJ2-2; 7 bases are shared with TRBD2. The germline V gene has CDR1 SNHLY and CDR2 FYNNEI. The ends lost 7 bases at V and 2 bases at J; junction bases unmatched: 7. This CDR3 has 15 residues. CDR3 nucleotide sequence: TGTGCCAGCAAGGGAGGGTCGGTTAACACCGGGGAGCTGTTTTTT. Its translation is CASKGGSVNTGELFF.

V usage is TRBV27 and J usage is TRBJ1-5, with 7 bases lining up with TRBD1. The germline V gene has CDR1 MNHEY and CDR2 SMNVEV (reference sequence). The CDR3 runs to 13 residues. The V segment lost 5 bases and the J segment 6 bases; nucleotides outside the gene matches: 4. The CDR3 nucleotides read TGTGCCAGCAGTAGGGGGCTGGTTCAGCCCCAGCATTTT. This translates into CASSRGLVQPQHF.

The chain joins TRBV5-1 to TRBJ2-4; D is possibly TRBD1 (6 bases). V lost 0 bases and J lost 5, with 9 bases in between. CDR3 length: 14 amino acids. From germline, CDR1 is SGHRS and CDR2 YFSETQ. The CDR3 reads CASSLVSGENIQYF. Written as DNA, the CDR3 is TGCGCCAGCAGCTTGGTGTCAGGGGAAAACATTCAGTACTTC.

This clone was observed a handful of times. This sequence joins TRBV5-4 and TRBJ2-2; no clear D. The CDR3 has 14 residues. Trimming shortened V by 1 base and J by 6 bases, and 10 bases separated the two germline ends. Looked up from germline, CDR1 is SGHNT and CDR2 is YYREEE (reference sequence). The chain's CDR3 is CASSLHSQAGELFF. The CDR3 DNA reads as TGTGCCAGCAGCTTGCACAGTCAAGCCGGGGAGCTGTTTTTT.

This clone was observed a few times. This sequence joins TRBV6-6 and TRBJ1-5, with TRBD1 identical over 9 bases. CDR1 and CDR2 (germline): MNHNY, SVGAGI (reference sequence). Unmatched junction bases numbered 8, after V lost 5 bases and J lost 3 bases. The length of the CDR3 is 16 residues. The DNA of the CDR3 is TGTGCCAGCAGTACCCAGAGGACAGGGGCCAATCAGCCCCAGCATTTT. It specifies CASSTQRTGANQPQHF.

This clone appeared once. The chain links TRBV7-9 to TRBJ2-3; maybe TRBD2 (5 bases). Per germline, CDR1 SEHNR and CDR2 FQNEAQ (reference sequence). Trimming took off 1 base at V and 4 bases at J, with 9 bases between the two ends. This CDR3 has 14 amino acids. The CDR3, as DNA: TGTGCCAGCAGCTTAGGACTAAGCGCAGATACGCAGTATTTT. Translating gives CASSLGLSADTQYF. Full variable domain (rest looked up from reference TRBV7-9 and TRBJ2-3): DTGVSQNPRHKITKRGQNVTFRCDPISEHNRLYWYRQTLGQGPEFLTYFQNEAQLEKSRLLSDRFSAERPKGSFSTLEIQRTEQGDSAMYLCASSLGLSADTQYFGPGTRLTVL.